Following are 17 T cell receptor beta chains from one sample sequenced in a study of T cell repertoires in ileal Crohn's disease. Using immunoSEQ multiplex PCR, the repertoire was profiled, and TCRdb retains in-frame clones only, with some absent. The sample lists about 4,800 clones; over 75% were seen once. Time point indicated: proximal margin of the surgical specimen (macroscopically non-inflamed). The sample taken for sequencing was ileal tissue. These receptors all stem from an adult with Crohn's disease.

The rearrangement links TRBV19 to TRBJ1-5; D is perhaps TRBD1 (5 bases). V was shortened by 4 bases and J by 0 bases, with 10 bases between the two germline ends. Looked up from germline, CDR1 is LNHDA and CDR2 is SQIVND (reference sequence). This CDR3 comprises 15 residues. The chain's CDR3 is CASSTRTLSNQPQHF. CDR3 bases: TGTGCCAGTAGTACACGGACACTTAGCAATCAGCCCCAGCATTTT. The variable domain in full, with the rest retrieved from reference TRBV19 and TRBJ1-5, is DGGITQSPKYLFRKEGQNVTLSCEQNLNHDAMYWYRQDPGQGLRLIYYSQIVNDFQKGDIAEGYSVSREKKESFPLTVTSAQKNPTAFYLCASSTRTLSNQPQHFGDGTRLSIL.

The V call is TRBV15, the J call TRBJ2-7; D gene uncertain. Germline loops: CDR1 LNHNV, CDR2 YYDKDF (reference sequence). The germline V and J ends were trimmed by 0 bases and 6 bases, with 15 bases remaining between them. The CDR3 has 15 residues. The DNA of the CDR3 is TGTGCCACCAGCAGAGATTCAAAGGGCCAGTCCGAGCAGTACTTC. Translating gives CATSRDSKGQSEQYF.

The CDR3 protein is CSVRTGTNQPQHF. The CDR3 DNA sequence: TGCAGCGTGCGGACAGGGACAAATCAGCCCCAGCATTTT. The chain recombines TRBV29-1 with TRBJ1-5; 8 nucleotides match TRBD1. Trimming took 6 bases from V and 4 from J; bases not matched to a gene: 5. Germline V lookup: CDR1 SQVTM, CDR2 ANQGSEA. This CDR3 is built from 13 residues. The full variable domain, in which reference TRBV29-1 and TRBJ1-5 provide the parts outside the CDR3, is SAVISQKPSRDICQRGTSLTIQCQVDSQVTMMFWYRQQPGQSLTLIATANQGSEATYESGFVIDKFPISRPNLTFSTLTVSNMSPEDSSIYLCSVRTGTNQPQHFGDGTRLSIL.

CDR3 in DNA: TGTGCCAGCAGCTTACGGGGGAATTCACCCACAGATACGCAGTATTTT. Translating it yields CASSLRGNSPTDTQYF. This chain connects TRBV7-2 to TRBJ2-3; TRBD2 is a possible D gene (6 bases). Germline V gene sequence: CDR1 SGHTA, CDR2 FQGNSA. The V and J ends lost 2 bases and 2 bases respectively, with 14 bases between them. The CDR3 totals 16 residues.

V gene TRBV11-1 combines with J gene TRBJ2-3; D gene uncertain. Trimming left V 4 bases short and J 3 bases short, with 14 bases between. Germline V gene sequence: CDR1 SGHAT, CDR2 FQDESV (reference sequence). The CDR3 loop spans 15 amino acids. As DNA, the CDR3 is TGTGCCAGCAGCTACCGGGCCCCCAGGACAGATACGCAGTATTTT. Protein product: CASSYRAPRTDTQYF.

V gene TRBV6-5 combines with J gene TRBJ2-7; either TRBD1 or TRBD2 may supply D (5 bases each). This CDR3 is 14 amino acids long. Trimming cost V 3 bases and J 6 bases, with 15 bases left between them. Germline lookup yields CDR1 MNHEY and CDR2 SVGAGI. The CDR3 region is CASSYGPGRGEQYF. CDR3 in DNA: TGTGCCAGCAGTTATGGGCCGGGACGGGGCGAGCAGTACTTC.

This clone was seen only a few times. This sequence joins TRBV20-1 and TRBJ1-2; D ambiguous. The V end was cut by 8 bases, the J end by 2 bases, with 9 bases between. There are 11 residues in the CDR3. Germline CDR1 reads DFQATT; CDR2 reads SNEGSKA (reference sequence). The CDR3 bases are TGCAGTTTTCCATGGAACTATGGCTACACCTTC. Amino acids: CSFPWNYGYTF.

This clone has only one observation. V and J are TRBV6-4 and TRBJ1-4, with D maybe TRBD1 (6 bases). V lost 0 bases, J lost 10 bases, and 24 bases lay in between. From germline, CDR1 is MRHNA and CDR2 SNTAGT. The CDR3 sequence is 18 residues long. For the CDR3, the DNA is TGTGCCAGCAGTGACTCAGGGGGGGGACGAGAGGAACTGATAAAACTGTTTTTT. This gives the protein CASSDSGGGREELIKLFF.

The J gene is TRBJ1-2, the V gene TRBV7-2; the match to TRBD1 covers 7 bases. The CDR3 has 14 amino acids. Germline V gene sequence: CDR1 SGHTA, CDR2 FQGNSA. The V segment lost 3 bases and the J segment 8 bases; nucleotides outside the gene matches: 9. CDR3 nucleotides: TGTGCCAGCAGCTTGCAGACAGGGCATAGCGGCTACACCTTC. This codes for CASSLQTGHSGYTF.

CDR3 bases: TGTGCCAGCAGCGTGGATGTGGCGGGGGGGCGAGATACGCAGTATTTT. Its protein is CASSVDVAGGRDTQYF. The gene calls are TRBV9 and TRBJ2-3; TRBD2 agrees at 9 bases. The CDR3 contains 16 residues. Germline assignment: CDR1 SGDLS and CDR2 YYNGEE. The trim removed 2 bases at V and 5 bases at J, leaving 9 bases unmatched.

The chain has TRBV21-1 and TRBJ2-4. TRBV21-1 is a pseudogene. The CDR3 loop spans 18 amino acids. The CDR3 loop is CASSKERTLPLTKNIQYF. The DNA of the CDR3 is TGTGCCAGCAGCAAAGAACGGACGCTACCTCTAACCAAAAACATTCAGTACTTC.

V usage is TRBV19 and J usage is TRBJ2-7; 7 nucleotides agree with TRBD1. Germline CDR1 reads LNHDA; CDR2 reads SQIVND (reference sequence). V shed 7 bases, J shed 5 bases, and the junction held 8 bases outside the gene matches. The CDR3 is 13 residues long. The CDR3 sequence: CASTPTGTHEQYF. Here the CDR3 DNA reads TGTGCCAGTACCCCGACAGGGACCCACGAGCAGTACTTC.

In its sample, this clone was seen once. This rearrangement joins TRBV27 to TRBJ1-2, with no clear D. Deletions cut 8 bases from V and 1 base from J, with 14 bases between. The CDR3 runs 14 residues. Germline CDR1 is MNHEY and CDR2 is SMNVEV (reference sequence). Here the CDR3 reads CASASLAGNYGYTF. CDR3 sequence (DNA): TGTGCCAGCGCGTCGTTAGCGGGTAACTATGGCTACACCTTC.

The chain combines TRBV7-2 with TRBJ2-6; the D is unclear. V was trimmed by 3 bases and J by 2 bases, leaving 8 bases between them. Germline values: CDR1 SGHTA, CDR2 FQGNSA. The CDR3 is 15 residues long. CDR3 loop: CASSLDQAGANVLTF. The CDR3 DNA reads TGTGCCAGCAGCTTGGACCAAGCTGGGGCCAACGTCCTGACTTTC.

V is TRBV4-3 and J is TRBJ1-4; a possible D gene is TRBD1 (5 bases). CDR1 is LGHNA, CDR2 YSLEER, per germline. V lost 0 bases and J 5 bases, leaving 13 bases between the germline ends. The CDR3 consists of 16 residues. The CDR3 reads CASSQDLGDGNEKLFF. As DNA, the CDR3 is TGCGCCAGCAGCCAAGATTTGGGGGACGGCAATGAAAAACTGTTTTTT.

V usage is TRBV7-2 and J usage is TRBJ2-7, with a tentative D call TRBD2 (5 bases). The CDR3 length is 13 residues. Deletions cut 0 bases from V and 4 bases from J, with 7 bases between. Germline V gene lookup returns CDR1 SGHTA and CDR2 FQGNSA. DNA for the CDR3: TGTGCCAGCAGCTTAGCGGGGAGATACGAGCAGTACTTC. Amino acid sequence: CASSLAGRYEQYF. The full variable domain, rest sourced from reference TRBV7-2 and TRBJ2-7, is GAGVSQSPSNKVTEKGKDVELRCDPISGHTALYWYRQSLGQGLEFLIYFQGNSAPDKSGLPSDRFSAERTGGSVSTLTIQRTQQEDSAVYLCASSLAGRYEQYFGPGTRLTVT.

The rearrangement links TRBV19 to TRBJ2-5; TRBD2 is a possible D gene (8 bases). V was pared by 7 bases and J by 5 bases, with 17 bases between. Germline CDR1 LNHDA, CDR2 SQIVND (reference sequence). This CDR3 spans 14 amino acids. The DNA of the CDR3 is TGTGCCAGTACTCCGGGAGGGGGCATTGAGACCCAGTACTTC. As protein: CASTPGGGIETQYF.